This entry describes one T cell receptor beta chain. The V end was cut by 2 bases, the J end by 7 bases, with 6 bases between. The CDR3 has 11 amino acids. Germline CDR1 and CDR2: SEHNR and FQNEAQ (reference sequence). This record belongs to a study of blood T cell repertoires in COVID-19. TCRdb's copy holds only in-frame clones and misses some; the assay was immunoSEQ multiplex PCR. Of about 180,000 clones listed, roughly 81% are singletons. The TCR comes from a woman over 75 with COVID-19, enrolled during active disease. The chain recombines TRBV7-9 with TRBJ2-7; TRBD1 is a possible D gene (5 bases). Material for sequencing was peripheral blood. CDR3 residues: CASSLSGEQYF. The CDR3 nucleotides read TGTGCCAGCAGCTTATCAGGGGAGCAGTACTTC. Together with reference TRBV7-9 and TRBJ2-7, the CDR3 gives the full variable domain: DTGVSQNPRHKITKRGQNVTFRCDPISEHNRLYWYRQTLGQGPEFLTYFQNEAQLEKSRLLSDRFSAERPKGSFSTLEIQRTEQGDSAMYLCASSLSGEQYFGPGTRLTVT.